These 7 T cell receptor beta chains came from one sample sequenced in a study of blood T cell repertoires in COVID-19. Only in-frame clones appear in the TCRdb table, and some are missing; sequencing was by immunoSEQ multiplex PCR. The data contain about 49,000 clones, around four fifths of them singletons. Sequences were obtained from peripheral blood. All receptors derive from a woman aged 55-75 years with acute or convalescent COVID-19.

The chain recombines TRBV6-5 with TRBJ1-5; 7 bases are shared with TRBD1. Germline V lookup: CDR1 MNHEY, CDR2 SVGAGI. The CDR3 sequence is 12 residues long. V trimming: 7 bases; J trimming: 5 bases; junction bases outside the gene matches: 2. The CDR3 DNA reads as TGTGCCAGCATTACAGGGGATCAGCCCCAGCATTTT. It translates to CASITGDQPQHF.

This rearrangement joins TRBV7-2 to TRBJ2-1; TRBD2 is a possible D gene (6 bases). V lost 1 base and J lost 4, with 23 bases in between. This CDR3 is 19 amino acids long. Germline CDR1 SGHTA, CDR2 FQGNSA. The CDR3 sequence is CASSLVGFLREPIYNEQFF. The CDR3, as DNA: TGTGCCAGCAGCTTAGTCGGTTTCCTCCGGGAGCCCATTTACAATGAGCAGTTCTTC.

J is TRBJ1-2 and V is TRBV20-1, with no clear D. Germline V gene lookup returns CDR1 DFQATT and CDR2 SNEGSKA (reference sequence). The CDR3 loop spans 11 amino acids. The CDR3 sequence: CSAGGSYGYTF. The CDR3 DNA follows: TGCAGCGCGGGAGGGTCCTATGGCTACACCTTC.

This clone was seen only a few times. The V call is TRBV7-9, the J call TRBJ2-7; 10 bases fit TRBD1. The CDR3 totals 15 residues. In germline, CDR1 is SEHNR, CDR2 FQNEAQ (reference sequence). Trimming took 1 base from V and 5 from J; bases not matched to a gene: 5. This CDR3 reads CASSLVRDRGDEQYF. As DNA, the CDR3 is TGTGCCAGCAGCTTAGTCCGGGACAGGGGCGACGAGCAGTACTTC.

The J gene is TRBJ2-1, the V gene TRBV30, with 7 bases identical to TRBD2. The CDR3 covers 14 residues. The V and J ends lost 2 bases and 9 bases, in that order; junction bases with no gene match: 10. Germline V gene lookup returns CDR1 GTSNPN and CDR2 SVGIG (reference sequence). CDR3: CAWSIWGGGGEQFF. Written as DNA, the CDR3 is TGTGCCTGGAGTATTTGGGGGGGAGGTGGTGAGCAGTTCTTC.

The V and J genes are TRBV4-1 and TRBJ1-2; weak D call: TRBD1 (5 bases). The CDR3 runs 13 residues. The V and J ends lost 1 base and 4 bases respectively, with 7 bases between them. The germline CDR1 and CDR2 sequences are MGHRA and YSYEKL. As DNA, the CDR3 is TGCGCCAGCAGCCAAGCCGACAGCTATGGCTACACCTTC. As protein: CASSQADSYGYTF.

This sequence joins TRBV23-1 and TRBJ1-5; TRBD1 matches at 12 bases. TRBV23-1 belongs to the ORF category, with a function that is uncertain. V lost 4 bases to trimming and J lost 2 bases; unmatched junction nucleotides: 6. CDR3 length: 17 amino acids. In DNA form, the CDR3 reads TGCGCCAGCAGTCTTCCGGGACAGGGGGCGGGCAATCAGCCCCAGCATTTT. As protein: CASSLPGQGAGNQPQHF.